These T cell receptor beta chains were read from a single sample in a study of neurological immune-mediated disorders. TCRdb itself ran the 5' RACE reads through MiXCR, one entry per CDR3 protein. In the table there are about 20,000 distinct CDR3 sequences, about a quarter of which are singletons. The sample was PBMCs. Receptor source: a man aged 50-59 years with HTLV-1-associated myelopathy (HAM/TSP). The CDR3 runs from the conserved cysteine through the conserved F or W. Each record gives: V gene, CDR3 length, J gene, CDR3 protein.

v_call: TRBV28
cdr3_length: 13
j_call: TRBJ1-2
cdr3_aa: CASSFSANYGYTF

v_call: TRBV7-8
cdr3_length: 13
j_call: TRBJ1-2
cdr3_aa: CASSLDGYVGYTF